The T cell receptor (beta chain) under discussion was sequenced for a study of cytomegalovirus exposure and HLA in healthy donors. Trimming cost V 3 bases and J 5 bases, with 2 bases left between them. Germline-derived CDR1 and CDR2 are MNHNS and SASEGT. The CDR3 covers 11 residues. The PCR ran on 60 Vbeta and 13 Jbeta primers. The method was immunoSEQ multiplex PCR; TCRdb's version includes in-frame clones alone and lacks a portion of them. The sample includes over 150,000 clones, 82% of them seen just once. What was sequenced was PBMCs. The source is a boy under 10 years old in good health and CMV-seronegative. The V and J genes are TRBV6-1 and TRBJ2-1; D call uncertain. The CDR3 nucleotides are TGTGCCAGCAGTGATAACAATGAGCAGTTCTTC. Translation: CASSDNNEQFF.